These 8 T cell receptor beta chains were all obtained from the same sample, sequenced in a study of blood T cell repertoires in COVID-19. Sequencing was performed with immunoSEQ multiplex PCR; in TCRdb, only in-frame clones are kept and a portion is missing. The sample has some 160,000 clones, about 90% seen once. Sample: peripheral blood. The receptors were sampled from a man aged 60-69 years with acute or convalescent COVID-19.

The CDR3 protein is CASSQAGGGYTF. The CDR3 DNA reads TGCGCCAGCAGCCAAGCGGGAGGTGGCTACACCTTC. This chain connects TRBV4-1 to TRBJ1-2, with D uncertain. Looked up from germline, CDR1 is MGHRA and CDR2 is YSYEKL. V gave up 1 base and J gave up 7 bases, with 7 bases separating them. This CDR3 has 12 amino acids.

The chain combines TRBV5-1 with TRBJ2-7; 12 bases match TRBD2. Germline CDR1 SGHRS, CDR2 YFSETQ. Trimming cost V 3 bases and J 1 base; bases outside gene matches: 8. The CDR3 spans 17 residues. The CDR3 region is CASSWRLAGDRSYEQYF. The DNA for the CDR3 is TGCGCCAGCAGCTGGAGACTAGCGGGGGACCGTTCCTACGAGCAGTACTTC. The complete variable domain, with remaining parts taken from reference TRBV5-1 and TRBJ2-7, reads KAGVTQTPRYLIKTRGQQVTLSCSPISGHRSVSWYQQTPGQGLQFLFEYFSETQRNKGNFPGRFSGRQFSNSRSEMNVSTLELGDSALYLCASSWRLAGDRSYEQYFGPGTRLTVT.

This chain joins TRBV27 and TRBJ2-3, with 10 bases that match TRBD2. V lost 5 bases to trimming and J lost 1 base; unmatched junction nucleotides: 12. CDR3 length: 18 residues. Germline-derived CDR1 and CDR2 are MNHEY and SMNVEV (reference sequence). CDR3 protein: CASSGERGGHPRTDTQYF. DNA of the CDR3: TGTGCCAGCAGTGGGGAGCGGGGGGGCCATCCGCGCACAGATACGCAGTATTTT.

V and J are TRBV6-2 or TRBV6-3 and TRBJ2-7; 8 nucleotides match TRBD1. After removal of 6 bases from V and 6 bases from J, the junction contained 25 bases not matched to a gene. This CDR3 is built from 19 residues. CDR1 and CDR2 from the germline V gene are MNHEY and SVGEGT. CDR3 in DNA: TGTGCCAGCAGCTTTCGACAGGACAGGGTCACTAGCTTGCCTCTCGAGCAGTACTTC. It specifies CASSFRQDRVTSLPLEQYF.

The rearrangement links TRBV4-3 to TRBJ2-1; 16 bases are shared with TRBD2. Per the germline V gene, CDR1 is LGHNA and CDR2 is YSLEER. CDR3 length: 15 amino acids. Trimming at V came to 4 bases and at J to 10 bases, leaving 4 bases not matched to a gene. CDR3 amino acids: CASSRLGLAGGEQFF. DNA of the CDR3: TGCGCCAGCAGCCGGCTGGGACTAGCGGGGGGGGAGCAGTTCTTC.

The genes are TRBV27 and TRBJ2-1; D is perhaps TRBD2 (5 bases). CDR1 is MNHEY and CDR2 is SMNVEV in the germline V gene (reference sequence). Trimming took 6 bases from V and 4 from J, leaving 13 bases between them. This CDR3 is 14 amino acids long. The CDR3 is CASSPADFYNEQFF. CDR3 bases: TGTGCCAGCAGCCCCGCGGACTTTTACAATGAGCAGTTCTTC.

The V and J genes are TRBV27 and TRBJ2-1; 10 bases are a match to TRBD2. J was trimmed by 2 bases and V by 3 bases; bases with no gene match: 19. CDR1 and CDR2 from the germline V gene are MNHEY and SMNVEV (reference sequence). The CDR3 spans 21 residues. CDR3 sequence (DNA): TGTGCCAGCAGTTTCAGAAGGGGAAGGGAGACTAGCGGGTCCCCCTACAATGAGCAGTTCTTC. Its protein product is CASSFRRGRETSGSPYNEQFF.

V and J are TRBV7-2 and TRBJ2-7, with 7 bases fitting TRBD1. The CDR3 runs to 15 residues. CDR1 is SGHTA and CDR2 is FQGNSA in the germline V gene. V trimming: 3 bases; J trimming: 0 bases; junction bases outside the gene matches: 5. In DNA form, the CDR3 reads TGTGCCAGCAGCTTCAGGGGGATGAGCTCCTACGAGCAGTACTTC. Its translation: CASSFRGMSSYEQYF.